The source of this T cell receptor beta chain is a study of post-analysis software for immune sequencing data. Looking at the study overall: Recorded subtypes: relapsing-remitting, secondary progressive, progressive-relapsing; some patients unannotated.

Study findings and constraints: Significantly lower normalized Chao1 diversity was seen in multiple sclerosis patients than in controls. In patients, TRBV5-6, TRBV5-1 and TRBV20-1 belonged to four or five TRBV segments found more frequently than in controls.

This clonotype was seen just once. Its antigen is undetermined. V dropped 5 bases and J dropped 0 bases, with 11 bases sitting between them. The CDR3 length is 14 residues. CDR1 is SQVTM and CDR2 is ANQGSEA in the germline V gene. Tagging with unique molecular identifiers was a feature of the TCR beta cDNA libraries. Starting from around 1 to 10 million T cells, the study yielded about 540,000 cDNA molecules. One entry per CDR3 protein results from TCRdb running MiXCR on the PCR reads. Of 740,000 or so distinct CDR3 sequences in the sample, about 50% were seen once. The rearrangement uses TRBV29-1 and TRBJ2-1; TRBD2 might be the D (5 bases). The receptor was isolated from a girl under 18 with multiple sclerosis. Sequencing was carried out using blood. The CDR3 region has the DNA TGCAGCGTTCAAACTAGGAGCTCCTACAATGAGCAGTTCTTC. Its translation is CSVQTRSSYNEQFF.